These T cell receptor beta chains were read from a single sample in a study of patients and donors after allogeneic stem cell transplantation. MiXCR, run by TCRdb on the RT-PCR reads, gives a single entry per CDR3 protein. The data contain about 4,200 distinct CDR3 sequences, approximately 16% of them seen just once; the ten biggest clones take up 76%. The sequenced sample consisted of blood, either unsorted or a sorted T cell fraction (not recorded which). Source of these receptors: a human donor who was either an allogeneic HSCT recipient or a stem cell or donor lymphocyte infusion donor (not recorded which). It is not recorded whose cells these are; they may come from a transplant donor. Both conserved end residues are part of each CDR3. A D gene is named only where the DNA matches it firmly. Only some rows state a clone size, as once, few, many or a class for expanded clones.

>TRBJ1-4|-|-|TRBV7-8
CASSPGVRGEKLFF
TGTGCCAGCAGCCCAGGGGTTCGGGGTGAAAAACTGTTTTTT
>TRBJ2-1|-|-|TRBV2
CASNSGTPSPQFF
TGTGCCAGCAATTCCGGGACGCCCTCCCCGCAGTTCTTC
>TRBJ1-5|-|-|TRBV5-1
CASSLGAGWQPQHF
TGCGCCAGCAGCTTGGGTGCGGGATGGCAGCCCCAGCATTTT
>TRBJ1-2|many|-|TRBV6-5
CASSSRVGYTF
TGTGCCAGCAGTTCTCGCGTGGGCTACACCTTC
>TRBJ2-1|medium-sized|-|TRBV4-2
CASSQFVLAYPSDEQFF
TGTGCCAGCAGCCAATTTGTCCTAGCGTATCCATCCGATGAGCAGTTCTTC
>TRBJ2-2|few|-|TRBV10-3
CAISHAGLTGELFF
TGTGCCATCAGTCATGCGGGGCTCACCGGGGAGCTGTTTTTT
>TRBJ2-3|few|TRBD2|TRBV5-1
CASSFSGGIYTDTQYF
TGCGCCAGCAGCTTTTCGGGGGGGATTTACACAGATACGCAGTATTTT
>TRBJ2-7|few|TRBD2|TRBV7-7
CASSLACGTISYEQYF
TGTGCCAGCAGCTTAGCGTGCGGGACTATCTCCTACGAGCAGTACTTC
>TRBJ1-2|large|TRBD1|TRBV7-9
CASTTLGQGGWYGYTF
TGTGCCAGCACCACCCTCGGACAGGGTGGTTGGTATGGCTACACCTTC
>TRBJ2-7|-|-|TRBV2
CASSPNYEQYF
TGTGCCAGCAGCCCCAATTACGAGCAGTACTTC
>TRBJ1-1|few|TRBD1|TRBV7-9
CASSQGDRAYRTEAFF
TGTGCCAGCAGCCAAGGGGACAGGGCGTATCGGACTGAAGCTTTCTTT
>TRBJ2-5|-|-|TRBV28
CASSLTFGETQYF
TGTGCCAGCAGCCTCACCTTCGGAGAGACCCAGTACTTC
>TRBJ2-3|few|-|TRBV5-6
CASSIRGGDTQYF
TGTGCCAGCAGCATAAGGGGCGGAGATACGCAGTATTTT
>TRBJ1-2|many|-|TRBV7-2
CASSLDSGRSQAGYTF
TGTGCCAGCAGCTTAGATAGCGGCAGATCGCAGGCTGGCTACACCTTC
>TRBJ2-5|-|-|TRBV5-1
CASSLGKTQYF
TGCGCCAGCAGCTTAGGGAAGACCCAGTACTTC
>TRBJ2-7|once|-|TRBV6-1
CASGRASDYEQYF
TGTGCCAGCGGGCGGGCTAGCGACTACGAGCAGTACTTC
>TRBJ2-2|few|TRBD1|TRBV12-3/TRBV12-4
CASSSTGWSTGELFF
TGTGCCAGCAGTTCGACAGGGTGGAGCACCGGGGAGCTGTTTTTT
>TRBJ1-5|many|-|TRBV6-7
CASSPGTSNQPQHF
TGTGCCAGCAGCCCGGGGACTAGCAATCAGCCCCAGCATTTT
>TRBJ2-5|few|TRBD2|TRBV5-4
CASSLVAGVEETQYF
TGTGCCAGCAGCTTGGTAGCGGGGGTGGAAGAGACCCAGTACTTC
>TRBJ2-3|-|TRBD2|TRBV29-1
CSVLGLAGRPTDTQYF
TGCAGCGTTCTGGGACTAGCGGGGCGACCCACAGATACGCAGTATTTT
>TRBJ1-2|medium-sized|TRBD1|TRBV25-1
CASSVGQGNYGYTF
TGTGCCAGCAGTGTGGGACAGGGGAACTATGGCTACACCTTC
>TRBJ1-3|few|-|TRBV2
CASMSGGNTIYF
TGTGCCAGCATGTCCGGGGGAAACACCATATATTTT
>TRBJ1-1|-|-|TRBV6-6
CASSYPGVGEAFF
TGTGCCAGCAGTTACCCAGGTGTGGGTGAAGCTTTCTTT
>TRBJ2-7|many|-|TRBV18
CASGPSGPYEQYF
TGTGCCAGCGGACCAAGCGGGCCCTACGAGCAGTACTTC
>TRBJ2-4|few|TRBD2|TRBV28
CATTLAGAAKNIQYF
TGTGCCACTACCCTAGCGGGAGCGGCCAAAAACATTCAGTACTTC
>TRBJ1-1|-|TRBD1|TRBV2
CASRVTGGPEAFF
TGTGCCAGCAGGGTGACAGGGGGCCCTGAAGCTTTCTTT
>TRBJ2-1|-|TRBD2|TRBV7-9
CASSFGLAANEQFF
TGTGCCAGCAGCTTCGGACTAGCTGCCAATGAGCAGTTCTTC
>TRBJ2-7|many|-|TRBV5-6
CASSRLKWGSYEQYF
TGTGCCAGCAGCCGACTAAAATGGGGCTCCTACGAGCAGTACTTC
>TRBJ1-2|many|-|TRBV5-1
CASSLFGPNYGYTF
TGCGCCAGCAGCTTGTTCGGGCCTAACTATGGCTACACCTTC
>TRBJ1-2|-|-|TRBV7-2
CASTLATVFNYGYTF
TGTGCCAGCACCTTAGCCACAGTTTTTAACTATGGCTACACCTTC
>TRBJ1-6|-|-|TRBV19
CASSSGAVGSPLHF
TGTGCCAGTAGTTCGGGGGCGGTGGGATCACCCCTCCACTTT
>TRBJ1-5|-|-|TRBV20-1
CSARDRLGGVQPQHF
TGCAGTGCTAGAGATCGGCTGGGGGGGGTTCAGCCCCAGCATTTT
>TRBJ1-5|many|-|TRBV6-5
CASSSVVAQPQHF
TGTGCCAGCAGTTCAGTGGTAGCGCAGCCCCAGCATTTT
>TRBJ2-3|many|TRBD1|TRBV6-5
CASSTTGRQYF
TGTGCCAGCAGTACGACAGGGAGGCAGTATTTT
>TRBJ2-1|-|-|TRBV11-3
CASSLVAENNEQFF
TGTGCCAGCAGCTTAGTCGCAGAAAACAATGAGCAGTTCTTC